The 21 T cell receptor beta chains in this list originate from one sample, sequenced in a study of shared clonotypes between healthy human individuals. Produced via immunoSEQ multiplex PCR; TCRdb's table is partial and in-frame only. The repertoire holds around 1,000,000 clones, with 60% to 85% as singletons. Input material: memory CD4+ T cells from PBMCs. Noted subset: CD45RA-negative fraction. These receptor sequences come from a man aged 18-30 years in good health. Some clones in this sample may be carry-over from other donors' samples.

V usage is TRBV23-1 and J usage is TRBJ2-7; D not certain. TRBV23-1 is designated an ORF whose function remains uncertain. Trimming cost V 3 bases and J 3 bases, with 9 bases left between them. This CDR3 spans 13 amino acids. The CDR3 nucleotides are TGCGCCAGCAGTCATCACAATTTCTACGAGCAGTACTTC. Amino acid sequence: CASSHHNFYEQYF.

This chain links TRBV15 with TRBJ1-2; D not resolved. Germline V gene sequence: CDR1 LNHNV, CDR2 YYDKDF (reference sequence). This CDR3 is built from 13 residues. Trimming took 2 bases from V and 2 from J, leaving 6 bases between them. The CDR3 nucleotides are TGTGCCACCAGCAGACAGGTCAACTATGGCTACACCTTC. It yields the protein CATSRQVNYGYTF.

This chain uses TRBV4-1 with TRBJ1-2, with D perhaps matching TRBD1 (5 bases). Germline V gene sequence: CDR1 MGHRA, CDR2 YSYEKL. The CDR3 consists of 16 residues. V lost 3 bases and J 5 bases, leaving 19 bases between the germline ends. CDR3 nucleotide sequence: TGCGCCAGCAGCCATCCAATAAGGGGATGGGGGTATGGCTACACCTTC. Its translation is CASSHPIRGWGYGYTF.

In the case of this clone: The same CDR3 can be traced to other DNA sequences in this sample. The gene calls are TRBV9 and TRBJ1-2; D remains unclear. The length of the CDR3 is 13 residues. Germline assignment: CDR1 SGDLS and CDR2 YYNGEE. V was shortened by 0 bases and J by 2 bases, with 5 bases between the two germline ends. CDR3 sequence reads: CASSVAGNYGYTF. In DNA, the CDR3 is TGTGCCAGCAGCGTAGCAGGAAACTATGGCTACACCTTC.

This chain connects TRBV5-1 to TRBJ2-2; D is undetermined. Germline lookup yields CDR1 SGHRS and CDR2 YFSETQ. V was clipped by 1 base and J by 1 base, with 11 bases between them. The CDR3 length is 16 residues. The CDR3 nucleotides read TGCGCCAGCAGCTTGTTTTCGGATGGGAACACCGGGGAGCTGTTTTTT. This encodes CASSLFSDGNTGELFF.

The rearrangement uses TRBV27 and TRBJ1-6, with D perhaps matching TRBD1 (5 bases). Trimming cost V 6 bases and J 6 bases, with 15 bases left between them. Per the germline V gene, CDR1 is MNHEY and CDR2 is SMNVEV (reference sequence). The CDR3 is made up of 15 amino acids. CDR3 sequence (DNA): TGTGCCAGCAGCTACGGACACGGGGGTAATTCACCCCTCCACTTT. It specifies CASSYGHGGNSPLHF.

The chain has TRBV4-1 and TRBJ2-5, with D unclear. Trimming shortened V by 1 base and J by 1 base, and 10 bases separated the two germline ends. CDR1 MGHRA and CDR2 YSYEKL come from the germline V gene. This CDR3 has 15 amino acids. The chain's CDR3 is CASSQVGPIQETQYF. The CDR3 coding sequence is TGCGCCAGCAGCCAAGTCGGACCCATCCAAGAGACCCAGTACTTC.

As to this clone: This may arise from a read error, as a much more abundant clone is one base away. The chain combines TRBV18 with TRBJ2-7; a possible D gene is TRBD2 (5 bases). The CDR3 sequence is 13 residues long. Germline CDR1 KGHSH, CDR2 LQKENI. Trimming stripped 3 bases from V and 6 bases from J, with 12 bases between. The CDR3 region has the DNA TGTGCCAGCTCACCCACTCGGACTGGCGAGCAGTACTTC. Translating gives CASSPTRTGEQYF.

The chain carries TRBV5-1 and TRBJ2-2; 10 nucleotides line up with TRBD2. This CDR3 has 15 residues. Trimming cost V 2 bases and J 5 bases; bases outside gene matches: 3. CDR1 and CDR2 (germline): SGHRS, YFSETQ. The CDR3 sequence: CASSLGTSDTGELFF. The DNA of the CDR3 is TGCGCCAGCAGCTTAGGGACTAGCGATACCGGGGAGCTGTTTTTT.

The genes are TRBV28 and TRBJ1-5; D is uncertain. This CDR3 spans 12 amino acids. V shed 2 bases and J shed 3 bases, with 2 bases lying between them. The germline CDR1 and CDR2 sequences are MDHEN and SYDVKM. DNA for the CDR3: TGTGCCAGCAGTTTAATCAATCAGCCCCAGCATTTT. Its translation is CASSLINQPQHF.

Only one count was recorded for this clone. The DNA of the CDR3 is TGCGCCAGCAGCTTGTTGGCTAGCGGGAGGGTATCCTACAATGAGCAGTTCTTC. Translated: CASSLLASGRVSYNEQFF. The J gene is TRBJ2-1, the V gene TRBV5-1, with 12 bases aligning to TRBD2. Per germline, CDR1 SGHRS and CDR2 YFSETQ. The CDR3 consists of 18 residues. The V segment lost 1 base and the J segment 1 base; nucleotides outside the gene matches: 6.

The CDR3 DNA reads as TGCGCCAGCAGCTTGGGTCAGACAGGGGCATCCTACGAGCAGTACTTC. It codes for CASSLGQTGASYEQYF. The chain employs TRBV5-1 and TRBJ2-7; TRBD1 agrees at 8 bases. The V gene's germline CDR1 is SGHRS and CDR2 YFSETQ. The V gene end was trimmed by 0 bases and the J gene end by 1 base; junction bases not matched to a gene: 6. This CDR3 is 16 amino acids long.

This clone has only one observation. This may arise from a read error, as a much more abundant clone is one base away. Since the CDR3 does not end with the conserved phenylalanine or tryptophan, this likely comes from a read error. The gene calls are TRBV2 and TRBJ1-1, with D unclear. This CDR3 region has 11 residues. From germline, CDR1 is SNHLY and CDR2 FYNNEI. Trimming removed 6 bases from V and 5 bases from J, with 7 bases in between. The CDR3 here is CASRGTTEAFL. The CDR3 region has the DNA TGTGCCAGCAGGGGTACTACTGAAGCTTTCCTT.

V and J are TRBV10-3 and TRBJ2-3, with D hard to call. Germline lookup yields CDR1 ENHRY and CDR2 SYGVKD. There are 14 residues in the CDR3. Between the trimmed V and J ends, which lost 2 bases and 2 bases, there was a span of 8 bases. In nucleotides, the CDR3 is TGTGCCATCAGTGAGCGGGTGGTCACAGATACGCAGTATTTT. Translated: CAISERVVTDTQYF.

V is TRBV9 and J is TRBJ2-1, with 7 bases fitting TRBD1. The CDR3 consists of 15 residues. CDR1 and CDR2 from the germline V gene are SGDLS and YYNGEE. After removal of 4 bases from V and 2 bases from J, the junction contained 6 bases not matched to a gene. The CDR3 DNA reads TGTGCCAGCAGCCCCGAGGGGGCAGCCTACAATGAGCAGTTCTTC. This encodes CASSPEGAAYNEQFF.

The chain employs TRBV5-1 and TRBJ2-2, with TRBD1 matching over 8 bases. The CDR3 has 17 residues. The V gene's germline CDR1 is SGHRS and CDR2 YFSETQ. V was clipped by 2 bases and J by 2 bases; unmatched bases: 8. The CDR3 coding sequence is TGCGCCAGCAGCTTACCCGGGACAGGTTTAAACACCGGGGAGCTGTTTTTT. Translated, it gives CASSLPGTGLNTGELFF.

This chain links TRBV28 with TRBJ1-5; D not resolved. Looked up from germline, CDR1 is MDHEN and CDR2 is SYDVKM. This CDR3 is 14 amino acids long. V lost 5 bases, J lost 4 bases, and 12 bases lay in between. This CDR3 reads CASSPPIPNQPQHF. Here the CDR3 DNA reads TGTGCCAGCAGTCCCCCTATACCTAATCAGCCCCAGCATTTT.

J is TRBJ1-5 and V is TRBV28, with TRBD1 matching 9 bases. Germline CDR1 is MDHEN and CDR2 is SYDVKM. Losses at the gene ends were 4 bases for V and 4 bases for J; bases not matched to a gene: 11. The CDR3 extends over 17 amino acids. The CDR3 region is CASSSGNRGRSNQPQHF. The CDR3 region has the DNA TGTGCCAGCAGTTCAGGAAACAGGGGGCGATCAAATCAGCCCCAGCATTTT.

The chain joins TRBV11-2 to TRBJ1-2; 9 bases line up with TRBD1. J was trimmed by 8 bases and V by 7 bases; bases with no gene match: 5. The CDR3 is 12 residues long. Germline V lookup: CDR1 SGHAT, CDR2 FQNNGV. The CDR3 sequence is CASNSQGAGYTF. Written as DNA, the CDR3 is TGTGCCAGCAACTCACAGGGGGCCGGCTACACCTTC.

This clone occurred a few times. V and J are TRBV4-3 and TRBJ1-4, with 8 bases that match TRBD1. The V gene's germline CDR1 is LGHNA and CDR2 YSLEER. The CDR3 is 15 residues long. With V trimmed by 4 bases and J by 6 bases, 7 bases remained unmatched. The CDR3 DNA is TGCGCCAGCAGCCCAACAGGGGGTTGGGATGAAAAACTGTTTTTT. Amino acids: CASSPTGGWDEKLFF.

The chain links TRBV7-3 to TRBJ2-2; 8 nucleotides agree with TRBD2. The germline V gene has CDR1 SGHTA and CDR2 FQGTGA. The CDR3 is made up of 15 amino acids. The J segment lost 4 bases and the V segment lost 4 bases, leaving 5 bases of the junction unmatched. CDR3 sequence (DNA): TGTGCCAGCAGCTCCGGACTAGCCGGCACCGGGGAGCTGTTTTTT. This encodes CASSSGLAGTGELFF.